The 9 T cell receptor beta chains in this list originate from one sample, sequenced in a study of CD8 T cells in ankylosing spondylitis. TCRdb redid the calling of the 5' RACE reads with MiXCR, one entry per CDR3 protein. The sample consists of 200,000 to 250,000 distinct CDR3 sequences, roughly a tenth of them appearing once. The source material was blood, either unsorted or a sorted T cell fraction (not recorded which). The source of these receptors is a male donor with ankylosing spondylitis or in good health (not recorded which).

The chain recombines TRBV5-1 with TRBJ1-2, with D hard to call. Trimming left V 3 bases short and J 5 bases short, with 14 bases between. The CDR3 runs 14 residues. Germline loops: CDR1 SGHRS, CDR2 YFSETQ. The CDR3 region is CASSSHGNAYGYTF. The CDR3, as DNA: TGCGCCAGCAGCTCCCATGGGAACGCTTATGGCTACACCTTC.

This clonotype was seen at least ten times. The chain uses TRBV20-1 and TRBJ2-5; either TRBD1 or TRBD2 may fit D (6 bases each). The germline CDR1 and CDR2 sequences are DFQATT and SNEGSKA (reference sequence). V dropped 1 base and J dropped 0 bases, with 12 bases sitting between them. The CDR3 totals 15 residues. The CDR3 DNA follows: TGCAGTGCTAGAGTTCCCGGGGGCCACCAAGAGACCCAGTACTTC. As protein: CSARVPGGHQETQYF.

This clonotype was counted ten times or more. The J gene is TRBJ1-5, the V gene TRBV6-1, with a possible D match to TRBD1 (5 bases). V was cut by 10 bases and J by 0 bases, with 16 bases left in between. The germline V gene encodes CDR1 MNHNS and CDR2 SASEGT. The CDR3 has 15 amino acids. This CDR3 is CATTPDIYSNQPQHF. In nucleotides, the CDR3 is TGTGCCACCACGCCGGACATTTATAGCAATCAGCCCCAGCATTTT.

V gene TRBV19 combines with J gene TRBJ2-7; 9 bases fit TRBD2. V shed 3 bases and J 2 bases; nucleotides not matched to a gene: 2. Germline lookup yields CDR1 LNHDA and CDR2 SQIVND (reference sequence). CDR3 length equals 14 residues. CDR3 sequence reads: CASSMREGAYEQYF. CDR3 DNA sequence: TGTGCCAGTAGTATGCGGGAGGGGGCCTACGAGCAGTACTTC.

This clonotype was seen at least ten times. V usage is TRBV5-1 and J usage is TRBJ2-1; 9 bases align to TRBD2. CDR3 length: 15 amino acids. Germline-derived CDR1 and CDR2 are SGHRS and YFSETQ. V was pared by 4 bases and J by 4 bases, with 6 bases of the junction left unmatched. The CDR3 nucleotides are TGCGCCAGCAGCACTCTAGCGGGGCAATACAATGAGCAGTTCTTC. This sequence encodes CASSTLAGQYNEQFF.

This clonotype appeared many times. The chain employs TRBV20-1 and TRBJ2-1, with 8 bases aligning to TRBD1. The length of the CDR3 is 17 residues. J was trimmed by 0 bases and V by 1 base; bases with no gene match: 8. Germline CDR1 and CDR2: DFQATT and SNEGSKA (reference sequence). The CDR3 is CSARGDRTTSSYNEQFF. In nucleotides, the CDR3 is TGCAGTGCTAGAGGGGACAGGACTACCAGCTCCTACAATGAGCAGTTCTTC.

At least ten counts were recorded for this clonotype. The rearrangement uses TRBV5-1 and TRBJ1-1, with D tentatively TRBD1 (6 bases). This CDR3 region has 16 residues. V lost 4 bases and J lost 3, with 19 bases in between. CDR1 is SGHRS, CDR2 YFSETQ, per germline. CDR3 region: CASSRDGGLGDTEAFF. The CDR3 DNA is TGCGCCAGCAGCCGTGACGGGGGGCTTGGGGACACTGAAGCTTTCTTT.

This clonotype has ten or more counts. The rearrangement joins TRBV20-1 to TRBJ2-3; possible D gene TRBD2, 6 bases. Germline CDR1 reads DFQATT; CDR2 reads SNEGSKA (reference sequence). The CDR3 covers 14 residues. Deletions cut 5 bases from V and 0 bases from J, with 12 bases between. CDR3 DNA: TGCAGTGCTGCGCGGGGCGAAAGCACAGATACGCAGTATTTT. It translates to CSAARGESTDTQYF.

At least ten counts were recorded for this clonotype. The genes are TRBV6-1 and TRBJ2-3, with D possibly matching TRBD1 (6 bases). This CDR3 has 14 residues. Between the trimmed V and J ends, which lost 7 bases and 0 bases, there was a span of 11 bases. Germline assignment: CDR1 MNHNS and CDR2 SASEGT. The CDR3 sequence: CASNVDRSTDTQYF. The CDR3 DNA sequence: TGTGCCAGCAACGTTGACAGGAGCACAGATACGCAGTATTTT.